The next 30 T cell receptor beta chains were all read from a single sample in a study of spatial heterogeneity in lung cancer. Noted time point: sample taken at primary tumor resection. These TCRs' antigens remain unknown. TCRdb passed the 5' RACE reads through MiXCR, listing each CDR3 protein once. The profile shows approximately 4,900 distinct CDR3 sequences, around 13% of them singletons. General study points: Tumoral mutation counts were tracked by counts of expanded intratumoral alpha and beta TCRs.

Sequenced here: lung tumor tissue, sampled at surgery. These TCRs come from a female donor with early-stage non-small cell lung cancer.

Many counts were recorded for this clonotype. The V gene is TRBV7-8, the J gene TRBJ2-5; TRBD2 agrees at 9 bases. Germline V gene data show CDR1 as SGHVS and CDR2 as FQNEAQ. The CDR3 runs 17 residues. The junction had 5 bases not matched to a gene; V was cut back by 0 bases and J by 0 bases. Written as DNA, the CDR3 is TGTGCCAGCAGCTTAGCCCCCCGCGGGGGGGACCAAGAGACCCAGTACTTC. As protein: CASSLAPRGGDQETQYF.

This clonotype is deemed medium-sized (0.01 to 0.1%). This chain uses TRBV7-2 with TRBJ2-5; 15 bases agree with TRBD2. The CDR3 sequence is 15 residues long. CDR1 SGHTA and CDR2 FQGNSA come from the germline V gene. The V segment lost 4 bases and the J segment 5 bases; nucleotides outside the gene matches: 2. The CDR3 bases are TGTGCCAGCAGCTCGGGACTAGCGGGGGGCGAGACCCAGTACTTC. This sequence encodes CASSSGLAGGETQYF.

Concerning this clonotype itself: This may arise from a read error, as a much more abundant clone is one base away. This chain links TRBV5-6 with TRBJ1-1; D is unclear. Germline V gene lookup returns CDR1 SGHDT and CDR2 YYEEEE. The CDR3 contains 12 residues. DNA of the CDR3: TGTGCCAACAGCTTTTGGGACACTGAAGCTTTCTTT. Its protein product is CANSFWDTEAFF.

This clonotype was found many times. V gene TRBV5-1 combines with J gene TRBJ2-7; D not certain. V was pared by 0 bases and J by 2 bases, with 9 bases between. The CDR3 contains 14 residues. Germline assignment: CDR1 SGHRS and CDR2 YFSETQ. CDR3 DNA sequence: TGCGCCAGCAGCTTGGTTATGGCAGCCTACGAGCAGTACTTC. Residues: CASSLVMAAYEQYF.

This clonotype has only a few counts. The chain combines TRBV11-2 with TRBJ2-5; D may match TRBD1 or TRBD2 (6 bases each). The V end lost 5 bases, the J end lost 1 base, and 11 bases lay between the germline ends. CDR3 length: 14 amino acids. Germline V gene lookup returns CDR1 SGHAT and CDR2 FQNNGV. Here the CDR3 reads CASSRGLLQETQYF. In nucleotides, the CDR3 is TGTGCCAGCAGCCGGGGGCTGCTCCAAGAGACCCAGTACTTC.

Relative to its sample, this clonotype is medium-sized. V usage is TRBV7-2 and J usage is TRBJ2-2, with TRBD2 matching 9 bases. Germline V CDR1 and CDR2: SGHTA, FQGNSA. The CDR3 is 15 residues long. V lost 1 base and J lost 6; bases outside the gene matches: 3. DNA of the CDR3: TGTGCCAGCAGCTTAGGGGGACTAGCCTCCGGGGAGCTGTTTTTT. This gives the protein CASSLGGLASGELFF.

This clonotype rates as medium-sized. V usage is TRBV10-3 and J usage is TRBJ1-5; D gene ambiguous. There are 13 residues in the CDR3. V was clipped by 4 bases and J by 4 bases, with 8 bases between them. Germline CDR1 reads ENHRY; CDR2 reads SYGVKD. The CDR3 DNA reads TGTGCCATCAGTGTGGGCGATAATCAGCCCCAGCATTTT. This gives the protein CAISVGDNQPQHF.

The V call is TRBV6-2 or TRBV6-3, the J call TRBJ1-5, with a tentative D call TRBD1 (6 bases). The V gene's germline CDR1 is MNHEY and CDR2 SVGEGT. V was shortened by 4 bases and J by 6 bases, with 16 bases between the two germline ends. The CDR3 has 15 residues. DNA of the CDR3: TGTGCCAGCAGTTCAGGAACGGGGGGCGGTCAGCCCCAGCATTTT. It specifies CASSSGTGGGQPQHF.

The V gene is TRBV6-1, the J gene TRBJ2-7; D remains ambiguous. The germline V and J ends were trimmed by 6 bases and 2 bases, with 11 bases remaining between them. The CDR3 has 13 amino acids. Germline CDR1 and CDR2: MNHNS and SASEGT. CDR3 coding DNA: TGTGCCAGCAGCCCTCGACAAGCCTACGAGCAGTACTTC. Residues: CASSPRQAYEQYF.

This clonotype is classed as medium-sized (0.01 to 0.1%). J is TRBJ2-5 and V is TRBV29-1; TRBD1 matches at 11 bases. Looked up from germline, CDR1 is SQVTM and CDR2 is ANQGSEA. The CDR3 totals 15 residues. Trimming at V came to 2 bases and at J to 5 bases, leaving 7 bases not matched to a gene. CDR3 sequence reads: CSVEPDRGRMETQYF. CDR3 in DNA: TGCAGCGTTGAACCGGACAGGGGGCGCATGGAGACCCAGTACTTC.

The CDR3 region is CASSLPGTGGLDQPQHF. For the CDR3, the DNA is TGTGCCAGCAGTTTACCGGGGACAGGGGGCTTGGATCAGCCCCAGCATTTT. This chain links TRBV12-3 or TRBV12-4 with TRBJ1-5; 12 bases agree with TRBD1. The trim removed 2 bases at V and 5 bases at J, leaving 7 bases unmatched. The CDR3 extends over 17 amino acids.

At least ten counts were recorded for this clonotype. This sequence joins TRBV28 and TRBJ1-5; a possible D gene is TRBD1 (6 bases). The V gene's germline CDR1 is MDHEN and CDR2 SYDVKM. This CDR3 has 14 residues. V shed 3 bases and J shed 10 bases, with 16 bases lying between them. CDR3 region: CASSLGQPQGPQHF. In DNA form, the CDR3 reads TGTGCCAGCAGTTTGGGGCAGCCACAGGGACCCCAGCATTTT.

This clonotype is judged medium-sized. DNA of the CDR3: TGTGCCAGTATGCGGGACTTCGCTAATTCACCCCTCCACTTT. Translated, it gives CASMRDFANSPLHF. The V call is TRBV19, the J call TRBJ1-6; D is perhaps TRBD1 (5 bases). Trimming removed 7 bases from V and 6 bases from J, with 13 bases in between. This CDR3 spans 14 amino acids. Germline V gene lookup returns CDR1 LNHDA and CDR2 SQIVND (reference sequence).

The chain uses TRBV15 and TRBJ2-2; D is undetermined. Trimming took 0 bases from V and 3 from J, leaving 8 bases between them. CDR1 is LNHNV, CDR2 YYDKDF, per germline (reference sequence). This CDR3 has 15 amino acids. DNA of the CDR3: TGTGCCACCAGCAGAGATTACAGTGACACCGGGGAGCTGTTTTTT. Translation gives CATSRDYSDTGELFF.

Judged by abundance, this clonotype is large. This chain links TRBV7-2 with TRBJ2-3; 7 bases are shared with TRBD2. The germline CDR1 and CDR2 sequences are SGHTA and FQGNSA. V was pared by 5 bases and J by 5 bases, with 10 bases of the junction left unmatched. The CDR3 length is 15 residues. The CDR3: CASSPTGGGLDTQYF. The CDR3 region has the DNA TGTGCCAGCAGCCCCACGGGCGGGGGTTTAGATACGCAGTATTTT.

This chain joins TRBV20-1 and TRBJ2-5, with a tentative D call TRBD1 (5 bases). Trimming removed 0 bases from V and 4 bases from J, with 12 bases in between. The CDR3 has 14 amino acids. Germline V gene data show CDR1 as DFQATT and CDR2 as SNEGSKA (reference sequence). Written as DNA, the CDR3 is TGCAGTGCTAGAGATAGGGGCAGCCCAGAGACCCAGTACTTC. Its translation is CSARDRGSPETQYF.

The chain couples TRBV19 to TRBJ2-1; D is undetermined. V lost 6 bases and J 7 bases, leaving 13 bases between the germline ends. From germline, CDR1 is LNHDA and CDR2 SQIVND (reference sequence). This CDR3 is built from 13 residues. Written as DNA, the CDR3 is TGTGCCAGTAGCCTAACCCAAGGTAATGAGCAGTTCTTC. Amino acids: CASSLTQGNEQFF.

Many counts were recorded for this clonotype. The V and J genes are TRBV4-2 and TRBJ1-2; 9 nucleotides match TRBD1. The CDR3 extends over 14 amino acids. J lost 8 bases, V lost 3 bases, and 7 bases had no gene match. CDR1 is LGHNA, CDR2 YNFKEQ, per germline. In nucleotides, the CDR3 is TGTGCCAGCAGCCAGGGGACAGGGCTGGGCGGCTACACCTTC. This codes for CASSQGTGLGGYTF.

By share, this clonotype ranks as medium-sized. This sequence joins TRBV27 and TRBJ2-7; D is unclear. V lost 4 bases and J 0 bases, leaving 7 bases between the germline ends. From germline, CDR1 is MNHEY and CDR2 SMNVEV (reference sequence). This CDR3 contains 13 residues. The CDR3 protein is CASSSLSSYEQYF. CDR3 in DNA: TGTGCCAGCAGTTCTCTCAGCTCCTACGAGCAGTACTTC.

By share, this clonotype ranks as medium-sized. The genes are TRBV20-1 and TRBJ2-1, with D uncertain. From germline, CDR1 is DFQATT and CDR2 SNEGSKA (reference sequence). The CDR3 is 12 amino acids. Trimming removed 0 bases at V and 6 bases at J, with 6 bases between. CDR3 DNA: TGCAGTGCTAGAGACCGACCCAATGAGCAGTTCTTC. This encodes CSARDRPNEQFF.

This clonotype is medium-sized (0.01 to 0.1%) within its sample. The gene calls are TRBV10-3 and TRBJ2-2; a weak D match, TRBD1 (5 bases). V was shortened by 0 bases and J by 7 bases, with 9 bases between the two germline ends. Germline-derived CDR1 and CDR2 are ENHRY and SYGVKD. The CDR3 is made up of 14 amino acids. The CDR3 region is CAISESGADGELFF. The CDR3 bases are TGTGCCATCAGTGAGTCTGGGGCCGACGGGGAGCTGTTTTTT.

This clonotype was recorded many times. The chain uses TRBV12-3 or TRBV12-4 and TRBJ1-5, with 11 bases identical to TRBD1. This CDR3 is built from 15 residues. Losses at the gene ends were 3 bases for V and 6 bases for J; bases not matched to a gene: 4. The CDR3 DNA reads as TGTGCCAGCAGTTTCGGACAGGGGGCTATTCAGCCCCAGCATTTT. Its translation is CASSFGQGAIQPQHF.

V gene TRBV24-1 combines with J gene TRBJ2-1; the D is unclear. Trimming cost V 3 bases and J 4 bases, with 3 bases left between them. The CDR3 has 12 residues. The germline CDR1 and CDR2 sequences are KGHDR and SFDVKD. CDR3 sequence: CATSDPYNEQFF. The CDR3, as DNA: TGTGCCACCAGTGATCCATACAATGAGCAGTTCTTC.

The chain employs TRBV30 and TRBJ1-2; 9 bases are shared with TRBD1. V gave up 7 bases and J gave up 0 bases; unmatched junction bases: 9. The CDR3 loop spans 15 amino acids. CDR1 is GTSNPN and CDR2 is SVGIG in the germline V gene (reference sequence). DNA for the CDR3: TGTGCCTCCGGGACAGGGCACCAAGCTAACTATGGCTACACCTTC. It is translated as CASGTGHQANYGYTF.

In its sample, this clonotype is medium-sized (0.01 to 0.1%). This chain links TRBV20-1 with TRBJ2-3; 7 bases agree with TRBD1. Germline CDR1 DFQATT, CDR2 SNEGSKA (reference sequence). This CDR3 contains 17 residues. V lost 6 bases, J lost 1 base, and 16 bases stayed unmatched. CDR3 bases: TGCAGTGCAAGAACGATCCTCGGGACAGCCGGCACAGATACGCAGTATTTT. It translates to CSARTILGTAGTDTQYF.

Within the sample, this clonotype is medium-sized. The chain carries TRBV5-5 and TRBJ2-1; unclear D gene. Germline CDR1 reads SGHKS; CDR2 reads YYEKEE (reference sequence). The CDR3 consists of 12 residues. The V gene lost 0 bases and the J gene lost 5 bases, with 3 bases spanning the gap. Written as DNA, the CDR3 is TGTGCCAGCAGCTTGGGAGACAATGAGCAGTTCTTC. It translates to CASSLGDNEQFF.

This chain joins TRBV12-3 or TRBV12-4 and TRBJ2-4; D is undetermined. The CDR3 length is 14 residues. V gave up 5 bases and J gave up 0 bases, with 8 bases separating them. Here the CDR3 reads CASSVTVAKNIQYF. The CDR3 bases are TGTGCCAGCAGTGTGACGGTAGCCAAAAACATTCAGTACTTC.

J is TRBJ1-1 and V is TRBV29-1; no clear D gene. The CDR3 loop spans 13 amino acids. Germline CDR1 SQVTM, CDR2 ANQGSEA. The ends were cut back, 5 bases at V and 2 bases at J, with 12 bases in the middle. Written as DNA, the CDR3 is TGCAGCGTTTCATTGCTCATTAACACTGAAGCTTTCTTT. It translates to CSVSLLINTEAFF.

This clonotype has at least ten counts. The J gene is TRBJ2-2, the V gene TRBV2; D tentatively reads TRBD1 or TRBD2 (5 bases each). This CDR3 has 16 residues. Trimming stripped 6 bases from V and 4 bases from J, with 18 bases between. The V gene's germline CDR1 is SNHLY and CDR2 FYNNEI. Here the CDR3 DNA reads TGTGCCAGCAGGAGCTTTGGGGACCACATCACCGGGGAGCTGTTTTTT. This sequence encodes CASRSFGDHITGELFF.

This clonotype has at least ten counts. The chain combines TRBV18 with TRBJ2-1; D is unclear. This CDR3 region has 16 residues. Trimming removed 6 bases from V and 1 base from J, with 16 bases in between. Germline CDR1 reads KGHSH; CDR2 reads LQKENI. CDR3 region: CASSQDRLRSYNEQFF. CDR3 sequence (DNA): TGTGCCAGCTCCCAAGACCGCTTACGATCCTACAATGAGCAGTTCTTC.